This T cell receptor beta chain derives from a study of blood T cell repertoires in COVID-19. Sequencing was performed with immunoSEQ multiplex PCR; in TCRdb, only in-frame clones are kept and a portion is missing. The data hold about 220,000 clones, with over 70% observed a single time. Sequencing used peripheral blood. This receptor was taken from a woman in her 70s with acute or convalescent COVID-19.

CDR3: CASSQSTGNTGELFF. In nucleotides, the CDR3 is TGTGCCAGCTCACAGTCGACAGGGAACACCGGGGAGCTGTTTTTT. This chain connects TRBV18 to TRBJ2-2, with D perhaps matching TRBD1 (6 bases). The CDR3 has 15 residues. CDR1 is KGHSH and CDR2 is LQKENI in the germline V gene. V lost 4 bases and J 1 base, leaving 10 bases between the germline ends.